This TCR beta chain was retrieved from a study of T cells after yellow fever vaccination. In its sample, this clonotype was seen a few times. They built TCR cDNA with 5'RACE template switching, a step that put in a universal primer site and UMIs. In TCRdb, the 5' RACE reads were re-called with MiXCR into one record per CDR3 protein. Here the sample spans about 74,000 distinct CDR3 sequences, approximately 7.7% being singletons. The CDR3 is 15 residues long. The germline V gene encodes CDR1 MNHEY and CDR2 SMNVEV (reference sequence). With 6 bases clipped from V and 9 bases from J, the junction kept 12 bases outside the gene matches.

This specimen was CD8+ T cells sorted from PBMCs, taken 5 to 6 days after the first yellow fever vaccination. This chain connects TRBV27 to TRBJ2-2; TRBD2 agrees at 8 bases. The sequence was obtained from a man between 18 and 35 years old who received the YFV17D yellow fever vaccine. Here the CDR3 reads CASSHPLGGVRELFF. The DNA for the CDR3 is TGTGCCAGCAGCCACCCGCTCGGGGGGGTTAGGGAGCTGTTTTTT.